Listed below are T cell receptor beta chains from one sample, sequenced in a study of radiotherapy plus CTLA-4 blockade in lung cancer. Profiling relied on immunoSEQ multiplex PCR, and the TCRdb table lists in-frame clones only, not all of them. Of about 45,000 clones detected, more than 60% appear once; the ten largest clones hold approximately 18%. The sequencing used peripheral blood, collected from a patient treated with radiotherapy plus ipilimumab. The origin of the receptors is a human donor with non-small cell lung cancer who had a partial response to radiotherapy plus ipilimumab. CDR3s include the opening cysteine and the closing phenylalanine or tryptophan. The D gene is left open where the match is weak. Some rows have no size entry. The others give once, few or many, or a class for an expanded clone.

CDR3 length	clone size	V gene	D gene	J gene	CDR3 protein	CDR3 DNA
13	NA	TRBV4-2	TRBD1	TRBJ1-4	CASSRQGNEKLFF	TGTGCCAGCAGCCGACAGGGGAATGAAAAACTGTTTTTT
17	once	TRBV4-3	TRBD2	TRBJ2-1	CASSQDSGSGGYNEQFF	TGCGCCAGCAGCCAAGATTCCGGTAGCGGGGGTTACAATGAGCAGTTCTTC
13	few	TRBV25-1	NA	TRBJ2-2	CASAGANTGELFF	TGTGCCAGCGCAGGGGCGAACACCGGGGAGCTGTTTTTT
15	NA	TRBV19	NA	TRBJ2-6	CASNLRRSGANVLTF	TGTGCCAGTAATCTGAGGCGCTCTGGGGCCAACGTCCTGACTTTC
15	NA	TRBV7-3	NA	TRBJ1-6	CASSLRPSLGSPLHF	TGTGCCAGCAGCTTAAGGCCTAGTCTTGGGTCACCCCTCCACTTT
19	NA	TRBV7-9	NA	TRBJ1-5	CASSLDWGVPGRSNQPQHF	TGTGCCAGCAGCTTAGATTGGGGGGTTCCAGGTAGGAGCAATCAGCCCCAGCATTTT
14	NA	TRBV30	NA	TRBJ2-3	CAWSGVLRTDTQYF	TGTGCCTGGAGCGGGGTTTTAAGGACAGATACGCAGTATTTT
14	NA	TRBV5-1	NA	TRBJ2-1	CASSSGLSRNEQFF	TGCGCCAGCAGCTCGGGACTCTCCCGCAATGAGCAGTTCTTC
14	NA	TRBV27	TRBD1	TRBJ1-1	CASRGQGRNTEAFF	TGTGCCAGCAGGGGACAGGGGAGAAACACTGAAGCTTTCTTT
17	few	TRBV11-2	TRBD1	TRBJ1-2	CASSLQTLGQGLRGYTF	TGTGCCAGCAGCTTACAAACCCTAGGACAGGGACTAAGGGGCTACACCTTC
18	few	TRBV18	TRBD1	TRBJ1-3	CASSPQTGSAASGNTIYF	TGTGCCAGCTCACCCCAGACAGGGTCGGCGGCCTCTGGAAACACCATATATTTT
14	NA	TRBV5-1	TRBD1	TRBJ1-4	CASSRTGGNEKLFF	TGCGCCAGCAGCCGGACAGGGGGAAATGAAAAACTGTTTTTT
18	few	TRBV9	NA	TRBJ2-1	CASSVGLSGAGTYNEQFF	TGTGCCAGCAGCGTAGGATTAAGCGGAGCGGGTACCTACAATGAGCAGTTCTTC
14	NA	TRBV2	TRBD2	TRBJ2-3	CASSRGGGADTQYF	TGTGCCAGCAGTCGGGGGGGCGGAGCAGATACGCAGTATTTT
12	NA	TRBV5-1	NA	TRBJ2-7	CASSSSSYEQYF	TGCGCCAGCAGCTCAAGCTCCTACGAGCAGTACTTC
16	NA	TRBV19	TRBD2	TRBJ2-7	CASSGGLTSGTYEQYF	TGTGCCAGTAGTGGGGGCTTGACTAGCGGGACCTACGAGCAGTACTTC
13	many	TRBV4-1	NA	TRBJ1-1	CASSQAAGREAFF	TGCGCCAGCAGCCAAGCGGCAGGGCGTGAAGCTTTCTTT
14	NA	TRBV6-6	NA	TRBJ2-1	CASSYSTQGNEQFF	TGTGCCAGCAGTTACTCGACCCAGGGAAATGAGCAGTTCTTC
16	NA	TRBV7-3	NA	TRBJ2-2	CASSLSAGLNTGELFF	TGTGCCAGCAGCCTCTCGGCGGGGTTGAACACCGGGGAGCTGTTTTTT
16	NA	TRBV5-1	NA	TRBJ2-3	CASSLGAGEGSDTQYF	TGCGCCAGCAGCTTGGGAGCGGGTGAAGGATCAGATACGCAGTATTTT
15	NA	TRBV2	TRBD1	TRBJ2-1	CASVRDRGRGNEQFF	TGTGCCAGCGTCCGGGACAGGGGGCGTGGGAATGAGCAGTTCTTC
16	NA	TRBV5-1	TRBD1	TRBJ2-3	CASSLALQGATDTQYF	TGCGCCAGCAGCTTGGCCTTACAGGGGGCCACAGATACGCAGTATTTT
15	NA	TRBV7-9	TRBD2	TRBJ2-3	CASSLESGGTDTQYF	TGTGCCAGCAGCTTAGAGAGCGGGGGCACAGATACGCAGTATTTT
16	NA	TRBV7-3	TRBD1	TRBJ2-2	CASRRPGQSNTGELFF	TGTGCCAGCAGGCGGCCGGGACAGTCGAACACCGGGGAGCTGTTTTTT
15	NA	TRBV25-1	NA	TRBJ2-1	CASTEGRASYNEQFF	TGTGCCAGCACTGAGGGCAGGGCTTCCTACAATGAGCAGTTCTTC
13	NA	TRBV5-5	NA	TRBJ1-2	CASSLNRVYGYTF	TGTGCCAGCAGCTTGAACAGGGTCTATGGCTACACCTTC
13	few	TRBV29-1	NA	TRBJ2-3	CSVDGGSTDTQYF	TGCAGCGTTGACGGCGGCAGCACAGATACGCAGTATTTT
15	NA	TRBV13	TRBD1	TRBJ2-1	CASSVQGVSYNEQFF	TGTGCCAGCAGCGTTCAGGGGGTCTCCTACAATGAGCAGTTCTTC
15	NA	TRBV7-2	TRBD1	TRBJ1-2	CASSLATGQGYGYTF	TGTGCCAGCAGCTTAGCTACGGGACAGGGTTATGGCTACACCTTC
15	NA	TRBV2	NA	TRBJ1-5	CASSFEGGGNQPQHF	TGTGCCAGCAGCTTCGAGGGGGGAGGGAATCAGCCCCAGCATTTT
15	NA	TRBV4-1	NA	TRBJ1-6	CASSQETGYNSPLHF	TGCGCCAGCAGCCAAGAAACGGGTTATAATTCACCCCTCCACTTT
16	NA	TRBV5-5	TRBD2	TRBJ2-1	CASSLAWLAGNNEQFF	TGTGCCAGCAGCTTGGCCTGGCTAGCGGGGAACAATGAGCAGTTCTTC
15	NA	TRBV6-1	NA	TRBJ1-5	CASSFQDYSNQPQHF	TGTGCCAGCAGTTTCCAGGACTATAGCAATCAGCCCCAGCATTTT
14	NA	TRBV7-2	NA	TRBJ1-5	CASSLAESNQPQHF	TGTGCCAGCAGCTTAGCAGAGAGCAATCAGCCCCAGCATTTT
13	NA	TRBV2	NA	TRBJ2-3	CASSDQGTDTQYF	TGTGCCAGCAGTGACCAGGGGACGGATACGCAGTATTTT
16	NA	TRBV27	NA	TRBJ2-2	CASSPYRGGDTGELFF	TGTGCCAGCAGTCCCTACAGGGGAGGCGACACCGGGGAGCTGTTTTTT